One sample yielded the 12 T cell receptor beta chains listed below, sequenced in a study of T cell clusters in autoimmune cytopenias. TRB was amplified from around 0.25 ug of peripheral blood genomic DNA per sample. TRB was amplified by touch-down multiplex PCR, primer pools A and B combined. From its re-call of the multiplex PCR reads, TCRdb lists each CDR3 protein once, without DNA. Its listing shows fewer than 2,000 distinct CDR3 sequences. These same data were also listed under a study on T cell repertoires in aging, cancer and after chemotherapy.

Sequencing was carried out using peripheral blood. These receptors were collected from a human donor with chronic lymphocytic leukemia.

This clonotype is deemed medium-sized (0.01 to 0.1%) by its frequency. The V call is TRBV30, the J call TRBJ1-3; the TCRdb D gene call, TRBD1, has no DNA to confirm it. Germline-derived CDR1 and CDR2 are GTSNPN and SVGIG (reference sequence). CDR3 size: 14 residues. The CDR3 protein is CAWSPLGLGNTIYF.

The V call is TRBV20-1, the J call TRBJ1-5. CDR3 length: 15 residues. Germline V CDR1 and CDR2: DFQATT, SNEGSKA (reference sequence). CDR3 sequence: CSARDPRPDNQPQHF.

The V and J genes are TRBV28 and TRBJ1-2; TCRdb's D gene call, TRBD1, goes unchecked for lack of DNA. The CDR3 length is 16 residues. Germline V gene data show CDR1 as MDHEN and CDR2 as SYDVKM. Here the CDR3 reads CASSRRGQPPIYGYTF.

This clonotype is labeled large (0.1 to 1%) based on frequency. The gene calls are TRBV10-3 and TRBJ2-5; no DNA is available, so the TRBD1 call from TCRdb remains unchecked. This CDR3 region has 13 residues. CDR1 is ENHRY and CDR2 is SYGVKD in the germline V gene. CDR3 residues: CATTGRGQETQYF.

This sequence joins TRBV4-2 and TRBJ2-7; absent DNA, TCRdb's TRBD1 call cannot be checked. The CDR3 sequence is 14 residues long. Germline assignment: CDR1 LGHNA and CDR2 YNFKEQ. This CDR3 is CASSHPGQGGEQYF.

The rearrangement uses TRBV4-3 and TRBJ1-1; the TRBD1 assignment by TCRdb is unverifiable without DNA. Germline V CDR1 and CDR2: LGHNA, YSLEER. CDR3 length: 15 residues. Here the CDR3 reads CASSRGDRLNTEAFF.

The chain uses TRBV30 and TRBJ1-3. The CDR3 loop spans 16 amino acids. Germline CDR1 and CDR2: GTSNPN and SVGIG (reference sequence). This chain's CDR3 is CAWSGGKRSPGNTIYF.

By frequency, this clonotype registers medium-sized. V is TRBV29-1 and J is TRBJ1-1; TCRdb names TRBD1, which stays unverified in the absence of DNA. CDR1 is SQVTM and CDR2 is ANQGSEA in the germline V gene. CDR3 length: 13 amino acids. CDR3 in amino acids: CSVSALGPTEAFF.

The chain combines TRBV20-1 with TRBJ1-5; the TCRdb D gene call, TRBD1, has no DNA to confirm it. The V gene's germline CDR1 is DFQATT and CDR2 SNEGSKA (reference sequence). The CDR3 consists of 13 residues. The CDR3 loop is CSARDREDQPQHF.

The rearrangement joins TRBV5-1 to TRBJ2-7; checking the TCRdb D call of TRBD2 is not possible without DNA. CDR1 is SGHRS and CDR2 is YFSETQ in the germline V gene. The CDR3 consists of 13 residues. The CDR3 spells CASSPEEGREQYF. The full variable domain, completed using reference TRBV5-1 and TRBJ2-7, is KAGVTQTPRYLIKTRGQQVTLSCSPISGHRSVSWYQQTPGQGLQFLFEYFSETQRNKGNFPGRFSGRQFSNSRSEMNVSTLELGDSALYLCASSPEEGREQYFGPGTRLTVT.

This clonotype ranks as large (0.1 to 1%) in terms of frequency. The genes are TRBV6-6 and TRBJ2-7. The CDR3 contains 14 residues. CDR1 and CDR2 (germline): MNHNY, SVGAGI (reference sequence). The CDR3 protein is CASSKSILSYEQYF.

Judged by frequency, this clonotype is medium-sized. The chain's CDR3 is CASSGNTGELFF. This chain uses TRBV9 with TRBJ2-2. This CDR3 has 12 residues. The germline V gene has CDR1 SGDLS and CDR2 YYNGEE. Together with reference TRBV9 and TRBJ2-2, the CDR3 gives the full variable domain: DSGVTQTPKHLITATGQRVTLRCSPRSGDLSVYWYQQSLDQGLQFLIQYYNGEERAKGNILERFSAQQFPDLHSELNLSSLELGDSALYFCASSGNTGELFFGEGSRLTVL.